This T cell receptor (beta chain) comes out of a study of brain metastases from non-small cell lung cancer. A word on this clone: Its antigen is unidentified.

This table comes from immunoSEQ multiplex PCR, and its TCRdb copy is limited to in-frame clones, with some not included. The table records some 4,200 clones, 80% to 90% of them present only once. The germline CDR1 and CDR2 sequences are SQVTM and ANQGSEA. The CDR3 totals 14 residues. V was trimmed by 0 bases and J by 10 bases, leaving 16 bases between them. Study results and limitations: T-cell infiltration was lower in brain metastases than primaries (P < 0.001). Compared with their matched primary tumors, 60% to 80% of brain metastases showed expanded T-cell clones. Brain metastases shared most TCR repertoire with primaries, with sparse T cells.

The sequencing input was primary lung tumor tissue. The source of this sequence is a donor aged 40 or older with non-small cell lung cancer. The chain couples TRBV29-1 to TRBJ2-1; D possibly matches TRBD1 or TRBD2 (5 bases each). The CDR3 nucleotides are TGCAGCGTTGAAGATGGGCGGGCATGGGGCGAGCAGTTCTTC. Translated, it gives CSVEDGRAWGEQFF.